These 16 T cell receptor beta chains were sequenced from one sample in a study of blood T cell repertoires in COVID-19. TCRdb's table, derived via immunoSEQ multiplex PCR, lists solely in-frame clones and lacks some. The sample includes about 190,000 clones, around 80% of them seen just once. The source material was peripheral blood. The receptors were gathered from a woman older than 75 with COVID-19, enrolled during active disease.

This clone has only one observation. V usage is TRBV28 and J usage is TRBJ2-7; 9 nucleotides match TRBD1. The CDR3 sequence is 14 residues long. With 3 bases clipped from V and 5 bases from J, the junction kept 5 bases outside the gene matches. CDR1 is MDHEN, CDR2 SYDVKM, per germline. For the CDR3, the DNA is TGTGCCAGCAGTTTGAACAGGGGGCAAAACGAGCAGTACTTC. Its protein is CASSLNRGQNEQYF.

The J gene is TRBJ1-5, the V gene TRBV27, with TRBD1 matching over 10 bases. This CDR3 is 14 amino acids long. Losses at the gene ends were 4 bases for V and 5 bases for J; bases not matched to a gene: 2. Germline V gives CDR1 MNHEY, CDR2 SMNVEV (reference sequence). The CDR3 loop is CASSSTGGHQPQHF. The CDR3 bases are TGTGCCAGCAGTTCGACAGGGGGCCATCAGCCCCAGCATTTT.

The chain links TRBV3-1 (or the pseudogene TRBV3-2) to TRBJ2-1; D gene unclear. The CDR3 loop spans 16 amino acids. Germline V gene sequence: CDR1 LGHDT, CDR2 YNNKEL (reference sequence). Trimming shortened V by 3 bases and J by 0 bases, and 12 bases separated the two germline ends. The CDR3 sequence is CASSHLSRSSYNEQFF. CDR3 DNA: TGTGCCAGCAGCCATCTATCGCGTAGCTCCTACAATGAGCAGTTCTTC.

The chain uses TRBV5-1 and TRBJ1-1; tentatively, D is TRBD1 (6 bases). Germline loops: CDR1 SGHRS, CDR2 YFSETQ. The CDR3 is 15 amino acids. Trimming shortened V by 1 base and J by 1 base, and 11 bases separated the two germline ends. CDR3 protein: CASSLFGQPNTEAFF. CDR3 sequence (DNA): TGCGCCAGCAGCTTGTTCGGACAGCCGAACACTGAAGCTTTCTTT.

The chain employs TRBV6-2 or TRBV6-3 and TRBJ2-5, with 14 bases identical to TRBD2. Per germline, CDR1 MNHEY and CDR2 SVGEGT. This CDR3 comprises 15 residues. The ends lost 5 bases at V and 4 bases at J; junction bases unmatched: 3. CDR3 nucleotides: TGTGCCAGCAGTGGACTAGCGGGGGGCCGAGAGACCCAGTACTTC. Protein: CASSGLAGGRETQYF.

The chain links TRBV24-1 to TRBJ2-1; D might be TRBD2 (5 bases). Germline values: CDR1 KGHDR, CDR2 SFDVKD. The germline V and J ends were trimmed by 4 bases and 0 bases, with 9 bases remaining between them. The CDR3 runs 15 residues. The CDR3, as DNA: TGTGCCACCAGTGAGAGGAGGTTCTCCTACAATGAGCAGTTCTTC. It translates to CATSERRFSYNEQFF.

The genes are TRBV7-9 and TRBJ2-2; 9 bases map to TRBD2. Losses at the gene ends were 3 bases for V and 4 bases for J; bases not matched to a gene: 3. CDR1 SEHNR and CDR2 FQNEAQ come from the germline V gene (reference sequence). The CDR3 is made up of 15 amino acids. CDR3 nucleotides: TGTGCCAGCAGCTTTAGCGGGAGTAGCACCGGGGAGCTGTTTTTT. The encoded protein is CASSFSGSSTGELFF.

The gene calls are TRBV29-1 and TRBJ2-1, with 8 nucleotides matching TRBD2. The junction had 3 bases not matched to a gene; V was cut back by 2 bases and J by 0 bases. The CDR3 runs 15 residues. CDR1 is SQVTM and CDR2 is ANQGSEA in the germline V gene. The CDR3 spells CSVEKSGSSYNEQFF. CDR3 nucleotide sequence: TGCAGCGTTGAAAAGAGCGGGAGCTCCTACAATGAGCAGTTCTTC.

A word on this clone: At one end, the junction sequence differs from germline, possibly due to a read error. The rearrangement uses TRBV4-3 and TRBJ2-5; TRBD1 is a possible D gene (6 bases). The CDR3 totals 13 residues. The germline V gene has CDR1 LGHNA and CDR2 YSLEER. CDR3: CASSMTGQEPQYF. The CDR3 DNA is TGCGCCAGCAGTATGACAGGCCAAGAGCCCCAGTACTTC.

The chain uses TRBV7-2 and TRBJ1-2; D not certain. V was trimmed by 6 bases and J by 2 bases, leaving 7 bases between them. The CDR3 spans 12 residues. Per the germline V gene, CDR1 is SGHTA and CDR2 is FQGNSA. CDR3 loop: CASRGINYGYTF. CDR3 DNA: TGTGCCAGCAGGGGCATCAACTATGGCTACACCTTC. The full variable domain, in which reference TRBV7-2 and TRBJ1-2 provide the parts outside the CDR3, is GAGVSQSPSNKVTEKGKDVELRCDPISGHTALYWYRQSLGQGLEFLIYFQGNSAPDKSGLPSDRFSAERTGGSVSTLTIQRTQQEDSAVYLCASRGINYGYTFGSGTRLTVV.

The chain uses TRBV24-1 and TRBJ2-5, with TRBD1 matching over 7 bases. CDR1 and CDR2 from the germline V gene are KGHDR and SFDVKD. The CDR3 is made up of 16 amino acids. V lost 4 bases and J lost 1; bases outside the gene matches: 8. CDR3 coding DNA: TGTGCCACCAGTGACCAGGACAGGCCATCCCAAGAGACCCAGTACTTC. Residues: CATSDQDRPSQETQYF.

The chain uses TRBV5-1 and TRBJ1-1; the D gene is possibly TRBD1 (5 bases). The CDR3 sequence is 14 residues long. Trimming took 7 bases from V and 0 from J, leaving 13 bases between them. In germline, CDR1 is SGHRS, CDR2 YFSETQ. CDR3 region: CASGRGDLNTEAFF. CDR3 DNA: TGCGCCAGCGGGCGGGGGGATTTGAACACTGAAGCTTTCTTT. Combining the CDR3 with reference TRBV5-1 and TRBJ1-1 gives the whole variable domain KAGVTQTPRYLIKTRGQQVTLSCSPISGHRSVSWYQQTPGQGLQFLFEYFSETQRNKGNFPGRFSGRQFSNSRSEMNVSTLELGDSALYLCASGRGDLNTEAFFGQGTRLTVV.

This clone was observed a single time. The chain employs TRBV6-5 and TRBJ2-7; TRBD2 aligns across 7 bases. The CDR3 covers 16 residues. V dropped 0 bases and J dropped 4; count of bases not matched to a gene: 9. The V gene's germline CDR1 is MNHEY and CDR2 SVGAGI. For the CDR3, the DNA is TGTGCCAGCAGTTACTCGGGGGGGGAGGCCAATTACGAGCAGTACTTC. Its protein is CASSYSGGEANYEQYF.

This clone was counted a single time. The rearrangement links TRBV5-1 to TRBJ2-1; 9 positions agree with TRBD2. CDR1 and CDR2 (germline): SGHRS, YFSETQ. The CDR3 loop spans 18 amino acids. J lost 3 bases, V lost 0 bases, and 10 bases had no gene match. Written as DNA, the CDR3 is TGCGCCAGCAGCTTGGACCCCCCTAGCGGGACCTACTACAATGAGCAGTTCTTC. Its protein product is CASSLDPPSGTYYNEQFF. Variable domain in full (rest from reference TRBV5-1 and TRBJ2-1): KAGVTQTPRYLIKTRGQQVTLSCSPISGHRSVSWYQQTPGQGLQFLFEYFSETQRNKGNFPGRFSGRQFSNSRSEMNVSTLELGDSALYLCASSLDPPSGTYYNEQFFGPGTRLTVL.

The chain links TRBV12-5 to TRBJ2-5; maybe TRBD1 (5 bases). Germline CDR1 LGHNT, CDR2 FRNRAP. The CDR3 is 12 residues long. The V end lost 3 bases, the J end lost 5 bases, and 7 bases lay between the germline ends. The CDR3 bases are TGTGCTAGTGGTTTCAACAGGGAGACCCAGTACTTC. Amino acid sequence: CASGFNRETQYF.

This chain uses TRBV5-1 with TRBJ2-1, with 8 bases lining up with TRBD2. This CDR3 has 16 residues. CDR1 SGHRS and CDR2 YFSETQ come from the germline V gene. Losses at the gene ends were 0 bases for V and 7 bases for J; bases not matched to a gene: 9. CDR3 loop: CASSLASGSLWNEQFF. In nucleotides, the CDR3 is TGCGCCAGCAGCTTGGCTAGCGGGTCTTTATGGAATGAGCAGTTCTTC.